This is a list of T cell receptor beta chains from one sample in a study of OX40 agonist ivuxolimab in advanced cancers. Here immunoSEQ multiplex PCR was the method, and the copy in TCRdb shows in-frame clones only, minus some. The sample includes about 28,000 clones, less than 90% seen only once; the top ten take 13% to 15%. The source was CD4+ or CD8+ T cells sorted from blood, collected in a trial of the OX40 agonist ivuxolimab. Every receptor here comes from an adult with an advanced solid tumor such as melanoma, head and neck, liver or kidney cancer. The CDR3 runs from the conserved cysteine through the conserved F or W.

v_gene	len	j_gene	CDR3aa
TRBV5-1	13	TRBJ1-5	CASSNTGRMPQHF
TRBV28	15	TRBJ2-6	CASSQSSTGANVLTF
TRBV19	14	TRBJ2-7	CASSPTGSPNEQYF
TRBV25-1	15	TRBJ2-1	CASSEGINPYNEQFF
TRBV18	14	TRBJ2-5	CASSPRGQQETQYF
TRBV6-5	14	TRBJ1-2	CASSPETGSYGYTF
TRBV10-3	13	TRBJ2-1	CAISESTVNEQFF
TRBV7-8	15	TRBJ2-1	CASSARDRGYNEQFF
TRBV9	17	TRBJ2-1	CASTPGGGRASYNEQFF
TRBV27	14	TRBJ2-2	CASSLQWGPGELFF
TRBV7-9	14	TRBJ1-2	CASSLGAGNYGYTF
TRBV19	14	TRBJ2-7	CASSSRDPRYEQYF
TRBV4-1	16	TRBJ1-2	CASSPRDSKTNYGYTF
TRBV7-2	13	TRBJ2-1	CASSRDRVNEQFF
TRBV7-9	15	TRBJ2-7	CASSTNQGYPYEQYF
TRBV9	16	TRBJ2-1	CASSVEQGSSYNEQFF
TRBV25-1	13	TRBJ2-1	CASSPPGYNEQFF
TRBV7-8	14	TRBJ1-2	CASSSGQANYGYTF
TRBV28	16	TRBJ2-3	CASTYFSGRITDTQYF
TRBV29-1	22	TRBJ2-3	CSVEFSGAGGRATSGGTDTQYF
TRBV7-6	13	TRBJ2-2	CASSLMETGELFF